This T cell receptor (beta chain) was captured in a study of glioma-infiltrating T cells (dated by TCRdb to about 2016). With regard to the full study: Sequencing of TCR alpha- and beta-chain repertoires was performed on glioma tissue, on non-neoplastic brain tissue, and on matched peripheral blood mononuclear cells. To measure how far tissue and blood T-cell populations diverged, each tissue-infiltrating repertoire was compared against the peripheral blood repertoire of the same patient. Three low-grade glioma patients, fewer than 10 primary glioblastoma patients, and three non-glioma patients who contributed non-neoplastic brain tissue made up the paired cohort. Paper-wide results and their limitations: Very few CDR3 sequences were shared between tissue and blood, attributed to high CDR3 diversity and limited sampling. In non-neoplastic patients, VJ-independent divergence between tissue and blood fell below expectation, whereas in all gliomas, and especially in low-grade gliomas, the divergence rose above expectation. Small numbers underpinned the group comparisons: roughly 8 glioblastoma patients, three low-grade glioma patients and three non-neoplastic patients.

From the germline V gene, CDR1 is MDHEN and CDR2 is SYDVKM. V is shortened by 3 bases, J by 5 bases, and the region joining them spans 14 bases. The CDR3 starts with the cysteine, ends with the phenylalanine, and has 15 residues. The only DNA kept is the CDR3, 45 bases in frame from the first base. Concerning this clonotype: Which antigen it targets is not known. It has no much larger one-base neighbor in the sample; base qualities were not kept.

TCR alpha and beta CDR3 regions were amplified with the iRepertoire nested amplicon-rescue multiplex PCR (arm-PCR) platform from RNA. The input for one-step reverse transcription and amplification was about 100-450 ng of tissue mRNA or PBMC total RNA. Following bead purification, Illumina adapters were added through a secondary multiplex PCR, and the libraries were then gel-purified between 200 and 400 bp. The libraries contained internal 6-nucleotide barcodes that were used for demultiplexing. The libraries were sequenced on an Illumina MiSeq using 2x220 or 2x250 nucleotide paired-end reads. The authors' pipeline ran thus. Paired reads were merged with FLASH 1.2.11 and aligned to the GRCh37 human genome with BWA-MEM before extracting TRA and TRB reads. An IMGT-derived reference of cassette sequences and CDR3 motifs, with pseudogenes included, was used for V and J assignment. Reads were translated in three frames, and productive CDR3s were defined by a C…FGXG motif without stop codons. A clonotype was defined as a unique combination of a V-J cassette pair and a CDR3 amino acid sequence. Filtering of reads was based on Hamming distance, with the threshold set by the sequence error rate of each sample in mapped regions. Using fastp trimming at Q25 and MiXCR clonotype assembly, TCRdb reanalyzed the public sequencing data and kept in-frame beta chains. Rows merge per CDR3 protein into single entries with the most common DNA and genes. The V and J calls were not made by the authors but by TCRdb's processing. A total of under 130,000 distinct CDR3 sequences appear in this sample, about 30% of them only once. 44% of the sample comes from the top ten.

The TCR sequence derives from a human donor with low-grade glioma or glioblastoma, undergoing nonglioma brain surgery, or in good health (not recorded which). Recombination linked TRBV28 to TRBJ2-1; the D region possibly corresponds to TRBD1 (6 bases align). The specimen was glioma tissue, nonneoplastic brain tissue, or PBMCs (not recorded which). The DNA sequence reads TGTGCCAGCAGTTTGACGGACAGTTCACACAATGAGCAGTTCTTC. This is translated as CASSLTDSSHNEQFF.